These 31 T cell receptor beta chains were sequenced from one sample in a study of Graves' ophthalmopathy and Graves' hyperthyroidism. TCR beta CDR3 regions were amplified from RNA transcripts. Second-round multiplex PCR came after a first-round RT-PCR that employed HTBI primers. TCRdb analysed the multiplex PCR reads with MiXCR anew, one entry per CDR3 protein. The sample lists over a million distinct CDR3 sequences; approximately 35% were seen once. Material: peripheral blood or thyroid tissue (not recorded which). The receptor set was obtained from an adult man with Graves' hyperthyroidism.

Worth noting for this clonotype: Possible read error: a much larger clone is one base away. The missing conserved phenylalanine or tryptophan at the end of this CDR3 makes a read error likely. V and J are TRBV29-1 and TRBJ2-7; D is perhaps TRBD2 (5 bases). V lost 7 bases to trimming and J lost 2 bases, with 12 bases between them. The CDR3 sequence is 12 residues long. From germline, CDR1 is SQVTM and CDR2 ANQGSEA. The CDR3 reads CSGERLAYEQYL. The CDR3, as DNA: TGCAGCGGGGAGCGCCTTGCCTACGAGCAGTACCTC.

The count of this clonotype is one. V and J are TRBV2 and TRBJ1-6, with D possibly matching TRBD1 (6 bases). CDR3 length equals 14 residues. Germline assignment: CDR1 SNHLY and CDR2 FYNNEI. V lost 6 bases to trimming and J lost 8 bases, with 14 bases between them. The chain's CDR3 is CASRARGVYSPLHF. The CDR3 DNA reads as TGTGCCAGCAGAGCCAGGGGAGTATATTCACCCCTCCACTTT.

This clonotype came up many times. The chain recombines TRBV2 with TRBJ2-5; weak D call: TRBD2 (5 bases). Germline V gene lookup returns CDR1 SNHLY and CDR2 FYNNEI. The length of the CDR3 is 14 residues. Trimming shortened V by 7 bases and J by 6 bases, and 18 bases separated the two germline ends. The CDR3 region is CASIRESASQTQYF. The CDR3 nucleotides are TGTGCCAGCATTCGGGAAAGCGCAAGTCAGACCCAGTACTTC.

The chain is built from TRBV12-3 or TRBV12-4 and TRBJ1-1; D unclear. Trimming removed 8 bases from V and 5 bases from J, with 15 bases in between. The CDR3 length is 13 residues. This CDR3 reads CASDDRAGTEAFF. In DNA, the CDR3 is TGTGCCAGCGATGACCGGGCGGGAACTGAAGCTTTCTTT.

This clonotype occurred many times. The chain joins TRBV7-9 to TRBJ2-6; the match to TRBD1 covers 7 bases. From germline, CDR1 is SEHNR and CDR2 FQNEAQ (reference sequence). Trimming removed 5 bases from V and 0 bases from J; junction bases left unmatched: 13. CDR3 length: 19 amino acids. CDR3 region: CASSLKTGNPYSGANVLTF. For the CDR3, the DNA is TGTGCCAGCAGCCTCAAGACAGGGAACCCTTACTCTGGGGCCAACGTCCTGACTTTC.

This clonotype was counted at least ten times. The chain recombines TRBV12-3 or TRBV12-4 with TRBJ1-4, with D tentatively TRBD1 (5 bases). CDR3 length equals 14 residues. The ends were cut back, 8 bases at V and 5 bases at J, with 15 bases in the middle. CDR3 nucleotides: TGTGCCAGCTCAAAACGCGGGACCAATGAAAAACTGTTTTTT. It translates to CASSKRGTNEKLFF.

As for this clonotype: Lacking the conserved final phenylalanine or tryptophan, this CDR3 likely reflects a read error. Because the CDR3's place on the DNA is in doubt, the DNA is left out and the CDR3 is given as listed by TCRdb. The rearrangement joins TRBV19 to TRBJ2-2; TRBD1 is taken as the D call from the table, unchecked against the DNA. The germline gives CDR1 LNHDA, CDR2 SQIVND (reference sequence). The CDR3 is 16 residues long, counting both termini. The CDR3 region is CASSENRVIFDRGAVV.

This clonotype was seen only a few times. Since a much larger clone is just one base distant, this may be a read error. The V gene is TRBV29-1, the J gene TRBJ2-7; 7 nucleotides line up with TRBD1. V trimming: 2 bases; J trimming: 3 bases; junction bases outside the gene matches: 7. In germline, CDR1 is SQVTM, CDR2 ANQGSEA. This CDR3 has 14 amino acids. The CDR3 DNA reads TGCAGCGTTGAAACCGGGACAGATAACTACGAGCAGTACTTC. Amino acid sequence: CSVETGTDNYEQYF.

This clonotype was picked up one time. Mismatch with germline at one junction end may stem from a read error. V usage is TRBV7-3 and J usage is TRBJ2-7; no firm D call. The V gene's germline CDR1 is SGHTA and CDR2 FQGTGA. There are 14 residues in the CDR3. CDR3 loop: CAGSLAAGPYEQYF. CDR3 nucleotide sequence: TGTGCCGGCAGCTTAGCCGCCGGACCCTACGAGCAGTACTTC.

With regard to this clonotype: A much more abundant neighbour one base away suggests this may be a read error. The chain combines TRBV29-1 with TRBJ2-5; D gene ambiguous. The CDR3 consists of 14 residues. Looked up from germline, CDR1 is SQVTM and CDR2 is ANQGSEA. The CDR3 sequence is CSAGPSDMQETQYF. CDR3 DNA sequence: TGCAGTGCTGGACCCTCCGACATGCAAGAGACCCAGTACTTC.

This clonotype has a count of ten or more. V gene TRBV12-3 or TRBV12-4 combines with J gene TRBJ2-7; D gene ambiguous. The CDR3 runs 13 residues. Trimming took 6 bases from V and 6 from J, leaving 15 bases between them. DNA for the CDR3: TGTGCCAGCAGAGCGACCGGGCTACGCGAGCAGTACTTC. Its protein is CASRATGLREQYF.

In the case of this clonotype: A much larger clone differs from this one at a single base, so this may be a read error. The rearrangement joins TRBV29-1 to TRBJ1-2, with D perhaps matching TRBD1 (6 bases). V lost 0 bases to trimming and J lost 3 bases, with 29 bases between them. Germline V gene data show CDR1 as SQVTM and CDR2 as ANQGSEA. The CDR3 is made up of 20 amino acids. The CDR3 reads CSVEDKSRVRGPPSDYGYTF. CDR3 bases: TGCAGCGTTGAAGATAAATCGAGGGTCAGGGGTCCCCCTTCTGACTATGGCTACACCTTC. The full variable domain, its missing parts supplied by reference TRBV29-1 and TRBJ1-2, is SAVISQKPSRDICQRGTSLTIQCQVDSQVTMMFWYRQQPGQSLTLIATANQGSEATYESGFVIDKFPISRPNLTFSTLTVSNMSPEDSSIYLCSVEDKSRVRGPPSDYGYTFGSGTRLTVV.

This clonotype was found many times. CDR3 sequence: CSARTGGAYQPQHF. The CDR3 DNA reads as TGCAGTGCCAGGACAGGGGGCGCGTATCAGCCCCAGCATTTT. The V and J genes are TRBV20-1 and TRBJ1-5; 11 bases fit TRBD1. This CDR3 comprises 14 residues. From germline, CDR1 is DFQATT and CDR2 SNEGSKA (reference sequence). The junction had 6 bases not matched to a gene; V was cut back by 6 bases and J by 5 bases.

This clonotype came up many times. The V call is TRBV30, the J call TRBJ1-6; no firm D call. CDR3 length: 13 amino acids. Germline V lookup: CDR1 GTSNPN, CDR2 SVGIG (reference sequence). V lost 8 bases to trimming and J lost 7 bases, with 15 bases between them. CDR3 in amino acids: CATGTGLNSPLHF. As DNA, the CDR3 is TGTGCCACGGGCACGGGCCTCAATTCACCCCTCCACTTT.

This rearrangement joins TRBV29-1 to TRBJ1-4; maybe TRBD1 (6 bases). V was trimmed by 7 bases and J by 2 bases, leaving 14 bases between them. The V gene's germline CDR1 is SQVTM and CDR2 ANQGSEA. The CDR3 sequence is 14 residues long. CDR3 DNA: TGCAGCGGACGGAAAGGGGGGACTAATGAAAAACTGTTTTTT. This sequence encodes CSGRKGGTNEKLFF.

This clonotype was seen many times. The genes are TRBV20-1 and TRBJ1-2; TRBD1 matches 7 bases. Germline assignment: CDR1 DFQATT and CDR2 SNEGSKA (reference sequence). The CDR3 contains 13 residues. V lost 5 bases to trimming and J lost 2 bases; unmatched junction nucleotides: 5. In DNA form, the CDR3 reads TGCAGTGCTTCGGGACAGACAAACTATGGCTACACCTTC. It codes for CSASGQTNYGYTF.

This clonotype appeared many times. The chain carries TRBV10-3 and TRBJ2-5; D gene ambiguous. Germline V lookup: CDR1 ENHRY, CDR2 SYGVKD. V was trimmed by 8 bases and J by 5 bases, leaving 3 bases between them. The CDR3 length is 9 residues. CDR3 protein: CAIGETQYF. The CDR3 DNA reads as TGTGCCATCGGGGAGACCCAGTACTTC.

The V gene is TRBV29-1, the J gene TRBJ2-7; 8 bases are shared with TRBD1. CDR1 and CDR2 from the germline V gene are SQVTM and ANQGSEA. Trimming removed 6 bases from V and 3 bases from J; junction bases left unmatched: 7. The CDR3 is 13 residues long. The CDR3 DNA is TGCAGCGTGACTACAGGGGGAAACTACGAGCAGTACTTC. Its translation: CSVTTGGNYEQYF.

This clonotype was counted only a few times. The chain uses TRBV4-3 and TRBJ1-6; 10 positions match TRBD1. V lost 1 base to trimming and J lost 8 bases; unmatched junction nucleotides: 14. Germline CDR1 and CDR2: LGHNA and YSLEER. The CDR3 is made up of 19 amino acids. The CDR3 loop is CASSQAGVRQGQGYSPLHF. CDR3 in DNA: TGCGCCAGCAGCCAAGCAGGGGTCCGCCAGGGACAGGGGTATTCACCCCTCCACTTT.

As concerns this clonotype: One end of the junction fails to match germline, which may point to a read error. The V and J genes are TRBV6-4 and TRBJ1-1, with 9 bases lining up with TRBD1. Germline lookup yields CDR1 MRHNA and CDR2 SNTAGT. CDR3 size: 16 residues. The CDR3 region has the DNA TGTGCCAGCAGCAGATATAAAACAGGGGGCGCGGGCGAAGCTTCCTTT. It codes for CASSRYKTGGAGEASF.

This clonotype showed up just a few times. The chain is built from TRBV27 and TRBJ1-2; D not certain. The CDR3 length is 13 residues. The germline gives CDR1 MNHEY, CDR2 SMNVEV (reference sequence). V lost 5 bases to trimming and J lost 11 bases, with 18 bases between them. The CDR3 region has the DNA TGTGCCAGCAGTCCCCGCGGGGAGGGCGGGTACACCTTC. As protein: CASSPRGEGGYTF.

The V call is TRBV25-1, the J call TRBJ1-5, with a tentative D call TRBD1 (6 bases). The germline CDR1 and CDR2 sequences are MGHDK and SYGVNS. V was cut by 1 base and J by 5 bases, with 15 bases left in between. CDR3 length equals 16 residues. The CDR3: CASSEFGGIRHQPQHF. In DNA, the CDR3 is TGTGCCAGCAGTGAATTCGGGGGCATCCGGCATCAGCCCCAGCATTTT.

A few counts support this clonotype. DNA of the CDR3: TGTGCCAGCAGCTCTAGACAGGGTTCCGAGACCCAGTACTTC. It specifies CASSSRQGSETQYF. The chain uses TRBV7-8 and TRBJ2-5; 7 nucleotides align to TRBD1. Germline-derived CDR1 and CDR2 are SGHVS and FQNEAQ. V dropped 4 bases and J dropped 5; count of bases not matched to a gene: 7. This CDR3 is 14 amino acids long.

On this clonotype itself: One end of the junction fails to match germline, which may point to a read error. V usage is TRBV10-2 and J usage is TRBJ2-7, with D possibly being TRBD1 or TRBD2 (5 bases each). There are 15 residues in the CDR3. Germline CDR1 is WSHSY and CDR2 is SAAADI. CDR3 region: CASSWDVLSSYEQYF. In DNA form, the CDR3 reads TGTGCCAGCAGTTGGGACGTCCTAAGCTCCTACGAGCAGTACTTC.

The V and J genes are TRBV30 and TRBJ1-4, with D unclear. This CDR3 region has 14 residues. With 1 base removed from V and 8 bases from J, the gap between germline ends came to 14 bases. CDR1 is GTSNPN, CDR2 SVGIG, per germline (reference sequence). CDR3 residues: CAWSEGNPVEKLFF. The CDR3 nucleotides read TGTGCCTGGAGTGAAGGTAACCCGGTGGAAAAACTGTTTTTT.

V gene TRBV25-1 combines with J gene TRBJ1-2; D not resolved. The CDR3 runs to 12 residues. Per the germline V gene, CDR1 is MGHDK and CDR2 is SYGVNS. V dropped 10 bases and J dropped 3 bases, with 12 bases sitting between them. CDR3 in DNA: TGTGCCACCAACACGCGGCACTATGGCTACACCTTC. Encoded protein: CATNTRHYGYTF.

This rearrangement joins TRBV7-2 to TRBJ2-5; TRBD1 aligns across 10 bases. The germline CDR1 and CDR2 sequences are SGHTA and FQGNSA. This CDR3 comprises 12 residues. V trimming: 4 bases; J trimming: 7 bases; junction bases outside the gene matches: 0. The CDR3 bases are TGTGCCAGCAGCTGGACAGGGGGGACCCAGTACTTC. Translation gives CASSWTGGTQYF. Full variable domain (missing parts from reference TRBV7-2 and TRBJ2-5): GAGVSQSPSNKVTEKGKDVELRCDPISGHTALYWYRQSLGQGLEFLIYFQGNSAPDKSGLPSDRFSAERTGGSVSTLTIQRTQQEDSAVYLCASSWTGGTQYFGPGTRLLVL.

The V gene is TRBV20-1, the J gene TRBJ1-1, with a tentative D call TRBD1 (6 bases). Trimming took 5 bases from V and 1 from J, leaving 14 bases between them. The CDR3 extends over 14 amino acids. Germline lookup yields CDR1 DFQATT and CDR2 SNEGSKA (reference sequence). The CDR3 protein is CSAFTGGANTEAFF. In DNA form, the CDR3 reads TGCAGTGCTTTCACGGGGGGGGCGAACACTGAAGCTTTCTTT.

This clonotype was picked up many times. The rearrangement joins TRBV7-8 to TRBJ1-6, with 8 nucleotides matching TRBD1. The CDR3 runs 15 residues. The trim removed 1 base at V and 8 bases at J, leaving 4 bases unmatched. Germline-derived CDR1 and CDR2 are SGHVS and FQNEAQ. CDR3 sequence reads: CASSLDGTGYSPLHF. As DNA, the CDR3 is TGTGCCAGCAGCTTAGATGGGACAGGCTATTCACCCCTCCACTTT. Variable domain in full (rest from reference TRBV7-8 and TRBJ1-6): GAGVSQSPRYKVAKRGQDVALRCDPISGHVSLFWYQQALGQGPEFLTYFQNEAQLDKSGLPSDRFFAERPEGSVSTLKIQRTQQEDSAVYLCASSLDGTGYSPLHFGNGTRLTVT.

In this sample, this clonotype turned up once. Sequence at one end of the junction differs from germline and may be a read error. The V call is TRBV10-2, the J call TRBJ2-7; D may be TRBD1 (6 bases). The CDR3 has 14 residues. CDR1 is WSHSY and CDR2 is SAAADI in the germline V gene. CDR3 nucleotide sequence: TGCGCCAGCAGCGCCGGGACACCTTCCTACGGGCAGTACTTC. Translated, it gives CASSAGTPSYGQYF.

At least ten counts were recorded for this clonotype. This chain joins TRBV29-1 and TRBJ1-2; D call uncertain. Germline values: CDR1 SQVTM, CDR2 ANQGSEA. V lost 3 bases to trimming and J lost 8 bases, with 13 bases between them. This CDR3 contains 12 residues. CDR3 coding DNA: TGCAGCGTTGACACGACCCAGGAGGGCTACACCTTC. It yields the protein CSVDTTQEGYTF.